One sample yielded the 11 T cell receptor beta chains listed below, sequenced in a study of T-cell reconstitution after alpha-beta-depleted transplantation in children. Researchers prepared the TCRbeta library using unique molecular identifiers, the study reports. Each CDR3 protein is one row after TCRdb ran MiXCR on the PCR reads. The table has about 540,000 distinct CDR3 sequences, 27% seen once. Sequencing used PBMCs, obtained before TCRalphabeta/CD19-depleted stem cell transplant. Receptors were obtained from a boy in the first two years of life with Wiskott-Aldrich syndrome, due to receive a stem cell transplant.

This clonotype was detected only a few times. The chain's CDR3 is CASSPPGRGKETQYF. The CDR3 coding sequence is TGTGCCAGCAGCCCCCCGGGCAGGGGGAAGGAGACCCAGTACTTC. This chain links TRBV28 with TRBJ2-5, with TRBD1 identical over 7 bases. The CDR3 is made up of 15 amino acids. In germline, CDR1 is MDHEN, CDR2 SYDVKM. Germline trimming cut 6 bases from V and 5 bases from J; bases unmatched to any gene: 12.

CDR3 in amino acids: CASSFAGGFSSGANVLTF. In DNA, the CDR3 is TGTGCCAGCAGTTTCGCGGGGGGCTTTAGCTCTGGGGCCAACGTCCTGACTTTC. The chain couples TRBV12-3 or TRBV12-4 to TRBJ2-6; 8 nucleotides match TRBD2. The CDR3 is 18 residues long. J was trimmed by 0 bases and V by 3 bases; bases with no gene match: 7.

The chain carries TRBV5-5 and TRBJ1-5; no definite D call. This CDR3 has 15 residues. Trimming cost V 0 bases and J 3 bases, with 10 bases left between them. Germline V gives CDR1 SGHKS, CDR2 YYEKEE (reference sequence). The CDR3 loop reads CASSLVGLNNQPQHF. The CDR3 DNA follows: TGTGCCAGCAGCTTGGTGGGCCTAAACAATCAGCCCCAGCATTTT.

This clonotype was detected a few times. V usage is TRBV5-1 and J usage is TRBJ2-7, with D perhaps matching TRBD2 (7 bases). This CDR3 has 16 amino acids. From germline, CDR1 is SGHRS and CDR2 YFSETQ. Trimming left V 4 bases short and J 7 bases short, with 24 bases between. The CDR3 bases are TGCGCCAGCAGCGGTGGGGGGGCCTCATCTACGAAAGAGCAGTACTTC. This codes for CASSGGGASSTKEQYF.

This clonotype occurred a few times. The V gene is TRBV12-3 or TRBV12-4, the J gene TRBJ1-2; D gene uncertain. CDR3 length: 14 amino acids. Trimming left V 6 bases short and J 6 bases short, with 17 bases between. CDR3 coding DNA: TGTGCCAGCAGCAGATTCCGGGGAATGGATGGCTACACCTTC. Its protein product is CASSRFRGMDGYTF.

This clonotype came up a few times. V usage is TRBV7-2 and J usage is TRBJ2-2; D is undetermined. Germline CDR1 and CDR2: SGHTA and FQGNSA. The CDR3 totals 17 residues. Deletions cut 3 bases from V and 0 bases from J, with 14 bases between. The CDR3 protein is CASSLPPRLANTGELFF. As DNA, the CDR3 is TGTGCCAGCAGCTTGCCACCCCGACTGGCGAACACCGGGGAGCTGTTTTTT. Full variable domain (remainder filled in from reference TRBV7-2 and TRBJ2-2): GAGVSQSPSNKVTEKGKDVELRCDPISGHTALYWYRQSLGQGLEFLIYFQGNSAPDKSGLPSDRFSAERTGGSVSTLTIQRTQQEDSAVYLCASSLPPRLANTGELFFGEGSRLTVL.

V usage is TRBV6-1 and J usage is TRBJ2-7, with D maybe TRBD2 (6 bases). V lost 7 bases and J 2 bases, leaving 15 bases between the germline ends. Germline assignment: CDR1 MNHNS and CDR2 SASEGT. The CDR3 is made up of 14 amino acids. The DNA of the CDR3 is TGTGCCAGCACCGGAGGGGACTTCCCCTACGAGCAGTACTTC. Amino acids: CASTGGDFPYEQYF.

This clonotype has just one count. J is TRBJ2-3 and V is TRBV12-3 or TRBV12-4; 8 bases are a match to TRBD1. CDR3 length: 16 amino acids. Trimming at V came to 3 bases and at J to 0 bases, leaving 5 bases not matched to a gene. The CDR3 DNA is TGTGCCAGCAGTTTGTGGGGGACAGGTAGCACAGATACGCAGTATTTT. Encoded protein: CASSLWGTGSTDTQYF.

This clonotype was counted once. The chain links TRBV20-1 to TRBJ2-1; 14 bases map to TRBD2. The V segment lost 4 bases and the J segment 0 bases; nucleotides outside the gene matches: 8. The length of the CDR3 is 18 residues. Per germline, CDR1 DFQATT and CDR2 SNEGSKA (reference sequence). CDR3 nucleotide sequence: TGCAGTGCTAAGGGGACTAGCGGGAGAATAGCCTCCTACAATGAGCAGTTCTTC. Translation: CSAKGTSGRIASYNEQFF.

This clonotype appeared a few times. The genes are TRBV10-3 and TRBJ1-1; TRBD1 agrees at 7 bases. From germline, CDR1 is ENHRY and CDR2 SYGVKD. The CDR3 is made up of 15 amino acids. Losses at the gene ends were 4 bases for V and 0 bases for J; bases not matched to a gene: 5. Written as DNA, the CDR3 is TGTGCCATCAGTGGCACAGGGGACATGAACACTGAAGCTTTCTTT. This gives the protein CAISGTGDMNTEAFF.

In this sample, this clonotype turned up a few times. This chain uses TRBV27 with TRBJ1-6, with D maybe TRBD1 (6 bases). The CDR3 sequence is 18 residues long. Germline V gives CDR1 MNHEY, CDR2 SMNVEV (reference sequence). Trimming removed 1 base at V and 0 bases at J, with 13 bases between. The CDR3 here is CASSLFGGPSSYNSPLHF. CDR3 DNA sequence: TGTGCCAGCAGTTTATTTGGGGGCCCTAGCTCCTATAATTCACCCCTCCACTTT.